This T cell receptor (beta chain) was observed in a study of shared clonotypes between healthy human individuals (dated by TCRdb to between 2020 and 2021). Study-wide context: The cohort included three men and a couple of women between 18 and 49 years of age. Between about 0.9 and 10 billion PBMCs per donor were obtained by leukapheresis. Different laboratories and diverse techniques were used to prepare libraries and sequence TCR repertoires, to increase sequencing depth and limit assay-specific biases. For each donor, CD4 naive and CD4 memory were each run on three plates, CD8 naive on two plates, and CD8 memory on one plate. To estimate repertoire size and how much clonotype sharing occurs between individuals, the study deeply sequenced the blood TCR repertoires of 4 to 6 healthy adults.

The CDR3 holds 13 amino acids from the cysteine to the phenylalanine. Solely the CDR3 DNA is kept, with 39 bases framed from the first base. The germline V gene gives CDR1 as MNHEY and CDR2 as SVGAGI. V lost 2 bases and J lost 3 bases; the stretch between them is 5 bases long. What the authors observed across the whole study: Sampling was limited to blood, and TCR repertoires in tissue likely differ from TCR repertoires in blood. Incomplete sequencing was indicated by rarefaction of sorted-subset datasets, despite the large sequencing depth. Estimated clonotype richness was generally larger for naive than for memory subsets. The genetic and exposure-history diversity represented was limited by the small number of donors. About 5% of naive CD4, 3.5% of naive CD8, 2% to 2.5% of memory CD4, and 0.4% of memory CD8 clonotypes were shared across a few donors. Pairwise subsampling indicated that sequencing depth was expected to affect the degree of clonotype sharing among donors. Clonotypes shared by all four sorted-subset donors showed higher generation probabilities than non-shared clonotypes.

Regarding this clone: The clone's antigen remains unknown. No much larger clone exists at a distance of one base, and base qualities are not known.

Using the deep immunoSEQ assay, multiplex PCR amplified TCR CDR3 regions from genomic DNA. Extracted genomic DNA from each cell subset was distributed evenly across all wells of several immunoSEQ 96-well plates, and each plate was treated as a replicate. Each replicate PCR for sorted subsets received around 0.2 ug genomic DNA, equal to tens of thousands of T cell genomes. Purified libraries were quantified with a Qubit 3.0 fluorometer, sized on a Bioanalyzer 2100, and re-quantified with the KAPA Library Quantification kit. Each immunoSEQ 96-well plate was sequenced on its own single-read 150-cycle Illumina NextSeq 550 flow cell. In the authors' own workflow: Because the immunoSEQ output held only junctional sequences and lacked quality scores, the filtering could not match the filtering applied to full-length reads. To assign V/J genes and CDR3, sequences were annotated using PyIR, a Python wrapper for IgBLAST v1.9, with IMGT germline references. Reads with weak V/J assignments (E-value above 1e-6), missing CDR3, stop codons, out-of-frame junctions, or ambiguous translated residues were removed. V3J clonotypes were defined by identical inferred V gene, J gene, and CDR3 amino acid sequence. The percentage overlap between two repertoires was calculated by dividing the number of shared unique clonotypes by the size of the smaller repertoire. Repertoire richness was assessed with RTK rarefaction, the Chao1 estimator, and Recon v2.1 estimates of unobserved clonotypes. OLGA was used to compute generation probabilities for all TCRbeta clonotypes that the gDNA method yielded from a handful of donors. In its TCRdb copy, this immuneACCESS table keeps in-frame sequences only and misses some clones. Where compared with another copy, unresolved V genes explain less than half of these, and the others have no known cause. From that table come the V and J calls and clone size; the DNA was used to work out D and trimming. The sample profile shows just over 2,000,000 clones; around 96% of them were found once. The ten largest clonotypes hold 0.9% to 1.4% of the sample.

CD8 naive samples were CD45RO-negative cells positively selected for CCR7, giving a CD45RA+CCR7+ population that excluded TemRA cells. The donors were healthy, HIV-negative adults who had no recently reported acute infections or vaccinations. Every donor was a Caucasian adult living in Nashville, Tennessee, USA. Blood was collected by leukapheresis, and PBMCs were isolated by Ficoll-Histopaque density gradient centrifugation and then cryopreserved in liquid nitrogen vapor phase. Purity and quantity of every magnetically sorted T cell population were checked by analytical flow cytometry. Each sorted fraction had its genomic DNA isolated and then quantified by UV absorbance on a Nanodrop 2000c.

Here the chain combines TRBV6-5 and TRBJ1-5; the D gene remains uncertain. The receptor was derived from a man between 18 and 35 years old in good health. The sample taken for sequencing was naive CD8+ T cells sorted from blood. The label giving this sample's cell subset or site can be read as: CD45RA+CCR7+. The DNA reads TGTGCCAGCAGTTACGGGATCAATCAGCCCCAGCATTTT. It codes for CASSYGINQPQHF.